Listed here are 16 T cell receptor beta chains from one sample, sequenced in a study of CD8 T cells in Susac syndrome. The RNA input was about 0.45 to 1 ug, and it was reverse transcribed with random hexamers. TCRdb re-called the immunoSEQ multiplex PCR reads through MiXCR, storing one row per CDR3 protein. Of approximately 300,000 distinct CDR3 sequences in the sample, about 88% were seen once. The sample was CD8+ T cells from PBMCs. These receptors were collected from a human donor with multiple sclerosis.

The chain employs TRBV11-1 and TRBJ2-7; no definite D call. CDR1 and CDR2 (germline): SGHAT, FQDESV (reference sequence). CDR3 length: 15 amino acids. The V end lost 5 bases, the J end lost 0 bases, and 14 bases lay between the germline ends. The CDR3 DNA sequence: TGTGCCAGCAGCGCTAGAGGTTTCAACTCCTACGAGCAGTACTTC. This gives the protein CASSARGFNSYEQYF.

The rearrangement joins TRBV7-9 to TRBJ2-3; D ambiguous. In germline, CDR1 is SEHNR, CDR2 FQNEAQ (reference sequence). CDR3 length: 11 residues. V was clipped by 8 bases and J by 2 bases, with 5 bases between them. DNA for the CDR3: TGTGCCAGCGGATACACAGATACGCAGTATTTT. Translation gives CASGYTDTQYF.

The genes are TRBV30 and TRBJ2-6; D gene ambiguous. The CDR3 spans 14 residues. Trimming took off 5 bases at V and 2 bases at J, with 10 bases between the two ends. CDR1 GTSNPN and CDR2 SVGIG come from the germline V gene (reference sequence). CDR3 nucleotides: TGTGCCTGGGTCATGCCAACTGGGGCCAACGTCCTGACTTTC. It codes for CAWVMPTGANVLTF.

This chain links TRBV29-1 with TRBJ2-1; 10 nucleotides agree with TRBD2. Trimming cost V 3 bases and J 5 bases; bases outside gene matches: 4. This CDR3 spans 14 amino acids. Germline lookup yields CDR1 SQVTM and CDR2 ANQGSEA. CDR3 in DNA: TGCAGCGTTGATAGCGGGAGGATCAACAATGAGCAGTTCTTC. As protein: CSVDSGRINNEQFF.

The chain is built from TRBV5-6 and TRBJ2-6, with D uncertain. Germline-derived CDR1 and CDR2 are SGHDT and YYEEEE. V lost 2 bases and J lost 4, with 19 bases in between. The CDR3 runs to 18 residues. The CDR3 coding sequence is TGTGCCAGCAGCTTTATCTCGGCCCACCAGAGGGGGGCCAACGTCCTGACTTTC. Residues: CASSFISAHQRGANVLTF.

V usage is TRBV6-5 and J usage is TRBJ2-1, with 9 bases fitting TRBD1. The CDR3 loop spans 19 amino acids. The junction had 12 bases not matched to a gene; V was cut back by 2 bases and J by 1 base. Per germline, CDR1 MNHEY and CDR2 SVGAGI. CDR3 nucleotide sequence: TGTGCCAGCAGTTACCCGTCCCGGGACAGGGATGTGTCCTACAATGAGCAGTTCTTC. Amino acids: CASSYPSRDRDVSYNEQFF.

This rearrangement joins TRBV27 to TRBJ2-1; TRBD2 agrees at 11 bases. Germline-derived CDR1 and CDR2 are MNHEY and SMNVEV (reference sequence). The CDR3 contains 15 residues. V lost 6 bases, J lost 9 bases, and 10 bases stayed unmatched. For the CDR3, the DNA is TGTGCCAGCAGCCCCTATAGCGGGAGGGCTGGTGAGCAGTTCTTC. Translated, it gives CASSPYSGRAGEQFF.

The CDR3 DNA reads TGTGCCTGGAGTGTACAAGGACAGGACTATGGCTACACCTTC. Protein: CAWSVQGQDYGYTF. This chain links TRBV30 with TRBJ1-2, with 7 positions matching TRBD1. The CDR3 consists of 14 residues. With V trimmed by 0 bases and J by 3 bases, 4 bases remained unmatched. Germline V gene lookup returns CDR1 GTSNPN and CDR2 SVGIG (reference sequence).

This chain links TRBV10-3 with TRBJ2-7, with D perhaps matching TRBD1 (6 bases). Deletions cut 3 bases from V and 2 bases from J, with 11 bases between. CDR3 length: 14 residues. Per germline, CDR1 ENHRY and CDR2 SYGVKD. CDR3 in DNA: TGTGCCATCAGTGAAGTGGACAGTACCTACGAGCAGTACTTC. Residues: CAISEVDSTYEQYF.

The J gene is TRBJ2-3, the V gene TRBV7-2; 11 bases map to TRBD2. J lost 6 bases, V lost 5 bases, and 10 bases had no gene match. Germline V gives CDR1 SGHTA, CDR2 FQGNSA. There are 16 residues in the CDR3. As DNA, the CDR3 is TGTGCCAGCAGCACACTAGCGGGAGATCAAGCTGATACGCAGTATTTT. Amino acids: CASSTLAGDQADTQYF.

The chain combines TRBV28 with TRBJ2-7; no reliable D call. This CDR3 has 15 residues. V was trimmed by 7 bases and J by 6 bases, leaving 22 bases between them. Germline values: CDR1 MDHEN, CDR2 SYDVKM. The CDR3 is CASTLTHARRSEQYF. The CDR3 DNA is TGTGCCAGCACCCTGACCCATGCGCGGCGGAGCGAGCAGTACTTC.

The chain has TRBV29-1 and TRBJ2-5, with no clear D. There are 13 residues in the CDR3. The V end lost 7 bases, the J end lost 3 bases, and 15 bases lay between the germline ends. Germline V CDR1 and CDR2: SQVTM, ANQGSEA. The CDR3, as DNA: TGCAGCGCTCCGATCGCGAATAAAGAGACCCAGTACTTC. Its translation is CSAPIANKETQYF. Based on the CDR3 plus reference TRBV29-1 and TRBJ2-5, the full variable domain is SAVISQKPSRDICQRGTSLTIQCQVDSQVTMMFWYRQQPGQSLTLIATANQGSEATYESGFVIDKFPISRPNLTFSTLTVSNMSPEDSSIYLCSAPIANKETQYFGPGTRLLVL.

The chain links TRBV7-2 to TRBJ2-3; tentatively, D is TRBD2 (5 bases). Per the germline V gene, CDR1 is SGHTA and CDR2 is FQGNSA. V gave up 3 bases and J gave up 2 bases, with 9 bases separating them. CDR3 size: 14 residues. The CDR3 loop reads CASSFWGDTDTQYF. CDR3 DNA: TGTGCCAGCAGCTTCTGGGGAGACACAGATACGCAGTATTTT.

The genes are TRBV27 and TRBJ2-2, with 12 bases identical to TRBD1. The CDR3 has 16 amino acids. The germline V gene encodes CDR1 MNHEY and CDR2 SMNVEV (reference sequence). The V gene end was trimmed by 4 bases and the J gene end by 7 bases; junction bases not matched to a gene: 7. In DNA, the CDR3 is TGTGCCAGCAGTTATCTAGGGACAGGGGGCAGCGGGGAGCTGTTTTTT. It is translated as CASSYLGTGGSGELFF.

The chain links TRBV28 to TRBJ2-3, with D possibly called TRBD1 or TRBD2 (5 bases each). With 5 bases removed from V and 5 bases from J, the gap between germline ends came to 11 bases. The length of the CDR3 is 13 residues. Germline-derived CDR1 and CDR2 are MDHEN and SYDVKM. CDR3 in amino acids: CASSPGLEDTQYF. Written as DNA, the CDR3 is TGTGCCAGCAGTCCGGGGCTAGAAGATACGCAGTATTTT.

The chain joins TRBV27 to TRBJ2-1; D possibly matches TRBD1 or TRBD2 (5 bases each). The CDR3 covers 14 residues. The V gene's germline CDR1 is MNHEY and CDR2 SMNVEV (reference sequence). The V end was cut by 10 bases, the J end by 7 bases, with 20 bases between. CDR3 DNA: TGTGCCACGAAGCTCGGGGCGGGCCTGAATGAGCAGTTCTTC. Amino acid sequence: CATKLGAGLNEQFF.